A few counts support the clone carrying this T cell receptor beta chain. The assay was immunoSEQ multiplex PCR, and TCRdb's table has in-frame clones only and misses some. Among over 95,000 clones listed, over 65% were seen once. Deletions cut 0 bases from V and 4 bases from J, with 10 bases between. The CDR3 is 14 amino acids. Germline V gene data show CDR1 as SGHAT and CDR2 as FQNNGV. The CD8 memory sample joined CD45RO+ cells and CCR7-negative CD45RA+ cells. These data are taken from a study of shared clonotypes between healthy human individuals. This receptor was obtained from a woman in her 30s in good health. The chain carries TRBV11-2 and TRBJ2-7; D ambiguous. Sequencing input: memory CD8+ T cells sorted from blood. Stated subset: CD45RO+ cells pooled with CCR7-negative TemRA cells. CDR3 sequence: CASSLEVGSYEQYF. The CDR3 DNA reads as TGTGCCAGCAGCTTAGAGGTAGGATCGTACGAGCAGTACTTC.